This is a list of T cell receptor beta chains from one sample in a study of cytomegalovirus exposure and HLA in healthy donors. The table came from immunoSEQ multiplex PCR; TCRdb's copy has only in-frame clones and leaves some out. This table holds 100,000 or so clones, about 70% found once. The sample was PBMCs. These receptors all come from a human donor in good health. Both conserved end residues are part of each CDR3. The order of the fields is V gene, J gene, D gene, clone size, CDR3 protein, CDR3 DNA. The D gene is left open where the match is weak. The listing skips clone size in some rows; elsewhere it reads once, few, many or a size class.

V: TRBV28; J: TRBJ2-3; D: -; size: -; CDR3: CASSSPADTQYF; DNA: TGTGCCAGCAGTTCTCCCGCAGATACGCAGTATTTT
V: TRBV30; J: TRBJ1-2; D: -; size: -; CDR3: CARTHGGGYTF; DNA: TGTGCCAGGACCCACGGCGGTGGCTACACCTTC
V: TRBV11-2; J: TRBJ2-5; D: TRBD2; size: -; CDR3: CASSLLASGGEETQYF; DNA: TGTGCCAGCAGCTTATTGGCTAGCGGGGGTGAAGAGACCCAGTACTTC
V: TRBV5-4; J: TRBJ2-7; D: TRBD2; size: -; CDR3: CASSPGLAGIYEQYF; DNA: TGTGCCAGCAGCCCCGGACTAGCGGGAATCTACGAGCAGTACTTC
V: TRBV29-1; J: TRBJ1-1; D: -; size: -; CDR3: CSVEGGGGTEAFF; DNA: TGCAGCGTTGAAGGAGGCGGGGGAACTGAAGCTTTCTTT
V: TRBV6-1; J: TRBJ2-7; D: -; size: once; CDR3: CASSVGGNPILEQYF; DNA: TGTGCCAGCAGTGTTGGAGGCAACCCTATTTTGGAGCAGTACTTC
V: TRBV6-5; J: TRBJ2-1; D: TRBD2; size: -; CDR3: CASIHTGTRKEFF; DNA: TGTGCCAGCATCCACACCGGGACTAGGAAAGAGTTCTTC
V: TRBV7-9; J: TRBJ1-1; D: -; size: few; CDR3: CASSFGAGQAFF; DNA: TGTGCCAGCAGTTTCGGGGCGGGGCAAGCTTTCTTT
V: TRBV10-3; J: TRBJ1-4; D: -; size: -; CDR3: CAIRGQSNEKLFF; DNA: TGTGCCATCAGGGGGCAATCTAATGAAAAACTGTTTTTT
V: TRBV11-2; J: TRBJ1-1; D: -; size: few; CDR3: CASAHGGSMNTEAFF; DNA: TGTGCCAGCGCCCACGGGGGGTCCATGAACACTGAAGCTTTCTTT
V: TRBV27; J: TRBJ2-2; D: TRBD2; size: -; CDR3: CASSLRGDAGELFF; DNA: TGTGCCAGCAGTTTGCGGGGGGATGCCGGGGAGCTGTTTTTT
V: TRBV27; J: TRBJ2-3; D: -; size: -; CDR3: CASNDGSGLSQTQYF; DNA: TGTGCCAGCAACGACGGTTCTGGACTTAGCCAAACGCAGTATTTT
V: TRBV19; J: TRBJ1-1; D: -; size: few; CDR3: CASSPQTEREAFF; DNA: TGTGCCAGTAGTCCCCAGACTGAGCGTGAAGCTTTCTTT
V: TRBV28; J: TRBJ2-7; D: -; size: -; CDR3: CASSWAFLSYEQYF; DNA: TGTGCCAGCAGTTGGGCCTTCCTCTCCTACGAGCAGTACTTC
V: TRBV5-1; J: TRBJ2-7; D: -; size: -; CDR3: CASSLAYEVGYEQYF; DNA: TGCGCCAGCAGCTTGGCGTATGAGGTGGGCTACGAGCAGTACTTC
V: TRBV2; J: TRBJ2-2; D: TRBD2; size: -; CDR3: CASSVRPSGSSGELFF; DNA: TGTGCCAGCAGTGTTAGGCCTAGCGGAAGTTCCGGGGAGCTGTTTTTT
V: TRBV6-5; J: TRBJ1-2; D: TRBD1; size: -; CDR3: CASSRDRGWGGYTF; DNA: TGTGCCAGCAGTCGGGACAGGGGCTGGGGCGGCTACACCTTC
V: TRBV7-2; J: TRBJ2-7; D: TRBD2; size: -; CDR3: CASSTRLAGAYEQYF; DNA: TGTGCCAGCAGCACGAGACTAGCGGGAGCCTACGAGCAGTACTTC
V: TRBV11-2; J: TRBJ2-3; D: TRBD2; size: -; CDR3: CASSSYSGSPTDTQYF; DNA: TGTGCCAGCAGCTCCTATAGCGGGAGCCCCACAGATACGCAGTATTTT
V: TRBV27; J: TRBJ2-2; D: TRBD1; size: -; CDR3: CASSSRTGFGELFF; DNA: TGTGCCAGCAGTTCAAGGACAGGGTTCGGGGAGCTGTTTTTT
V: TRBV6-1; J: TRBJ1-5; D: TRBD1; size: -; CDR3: CASRSPGTGGQPQHF; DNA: TGTGCCAGCAGGTCCCCCGGGACAGGGGGTCAGCCCCAGCATTTT
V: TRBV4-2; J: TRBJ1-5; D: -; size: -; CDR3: CASSHKQGGGQPQHF; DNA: TGTGCCAGCAGCCATAAACAGGGTGGGGGTCAGCCCCAGCATTTT
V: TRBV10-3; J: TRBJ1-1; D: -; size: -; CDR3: CAIGDTSYTEAFF; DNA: TGTGCCATCGGGGACACTTCGTACACTGAAGCTTTCTTT
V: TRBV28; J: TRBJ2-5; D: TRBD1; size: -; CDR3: CASSLEPGQSQETQYF; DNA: TGTGCCAGCAGTCTCGAACCGGGACAGAGCCAAGAGACCCAGTACTTC
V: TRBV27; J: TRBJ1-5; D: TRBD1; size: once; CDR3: CASSVTGMGQPQHF; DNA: TGTGCCAGCAGCGTGACAGGGATGGGGCAGCCCCAGCATTTT
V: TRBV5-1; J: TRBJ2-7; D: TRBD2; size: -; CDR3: CASSVSLAGASYEQYF; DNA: TGCGCCAGCAGCGTCTCCTTAGCGGGAGCGTCCTACGAGCAGTACTTC
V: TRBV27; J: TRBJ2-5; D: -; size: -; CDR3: CASRRTVLSRETQYF; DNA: TGTGCCAGCAGGCGGACAGTGCTTTCCAGGGAGACCCAGTACTTC
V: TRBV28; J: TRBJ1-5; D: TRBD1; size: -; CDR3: CASSLSPGTGDQPQHF; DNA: TGTGCCAGCAGCCTCTCCCCCGGGACAGGGGATCAGCCCCAGCATTTT
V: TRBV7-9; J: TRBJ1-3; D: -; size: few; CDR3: CASSQTGEGNTIYF; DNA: TGTGCCAGCAGCCAAACGGGGGAGGGAAACACCATATATTTT
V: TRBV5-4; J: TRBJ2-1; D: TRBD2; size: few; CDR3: CASSPGLAGGSYNEQFF; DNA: TGTGCCAGCAGCCCGGGACTAGCGGGAGGGAGTTACAATGAGCAGTTCTTC
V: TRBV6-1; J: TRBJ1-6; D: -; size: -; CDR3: CASSEEDRFYNSPLHF; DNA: TGTGCCAGCAGTGAGGAAGACAGGTTTTATAATTCACCCCTCCACTTT
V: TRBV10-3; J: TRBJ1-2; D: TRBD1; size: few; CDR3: CAISEGTGSYGYTF; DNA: TGTGCCATCAGTGAGGGGACAGGTTCTTATGGCTACACCTTC
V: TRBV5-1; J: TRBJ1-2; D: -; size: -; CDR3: CASSLDSNYGYTF; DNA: TGCGCCAGCAGCTTGGACAGTAACTATGGCTACACCTTC
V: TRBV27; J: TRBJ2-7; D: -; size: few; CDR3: CAVGRVGSYEQYF; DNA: TGTGCCGTCGGGCGGGTGGGTTCCTACGAGCAGTACTTC
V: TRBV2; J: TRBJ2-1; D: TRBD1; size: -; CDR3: CASSEGKGGREQFF; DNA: TGTGCCAGCAGTGAAGGGAAAGGGGGCCGTGAGCAGTTCTTC
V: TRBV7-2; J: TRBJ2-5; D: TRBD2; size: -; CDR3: CASSGGTQETQYF; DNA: TGTGCCAGCTCCGGGGGGACCCAAGAGACCCAGTACTTC
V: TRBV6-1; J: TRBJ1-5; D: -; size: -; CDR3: CASSEGAGEFSQPQHF; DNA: TGTGCCAGCAGTGAAGGGGCAGGGGAATTTAGTCAGCCCCAGCATTTT
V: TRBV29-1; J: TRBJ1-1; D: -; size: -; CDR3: CSGGGNTEAFF; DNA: TGCAGCGGAGGGGGGAACACTGAAGCTTTCTTT
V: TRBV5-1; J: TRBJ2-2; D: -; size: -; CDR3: CASSLEPNPNTGELFF; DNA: TGCGCCAGCAGCTTGGAGCCGAACCCGAACACCGGGGAGCTGTTTTTT
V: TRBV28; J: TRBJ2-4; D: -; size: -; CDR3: CAVGRGLRADIQYF; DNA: TGTGCCGTGGGCAGAGGGCTGAGGGCGGACATTCAGTACTTC
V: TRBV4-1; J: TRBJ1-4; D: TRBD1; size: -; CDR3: CASSQAQGGWEKLFF; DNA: TGCGCCAGCAGCCAAGCCCAAGGGGGCTGGGAAAAACTGTTTTTT
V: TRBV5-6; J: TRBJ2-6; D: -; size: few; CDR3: CASSKPRVFPVSGANVLTF; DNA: TGTGCCAGCAGCAAACCCAGGGTCTTCCCCGTCTCTGGGGCCAACGTCCTGACTTTC